This is a list of T cell receptor beta chains from one sample in a study of blood T cell repertoires in COVID-19. The repertoire was sequenced with immunoSEQ multiplex PCR; TCRdb's copy has only in-frame clones and lacks some. Of approximately 180,000 clones in the sample, more than 75% were seen once. Sample: peripheral blood. The origin of the receptors is a person aged 70 to 79 with COVID-19, enrolled during active disease. CDR3s include the opening cysteine and the closing phenylalanine or tryptophan. Each record gives: D gene, J gene, V gene, clone size, CDR3 DNA, CDR3 protein. D genes are given only for firm matches. Size values are once, few and many counts, or a class for expanded clones, and some rows have none.

>.|TRBJ1-5|TRBV27|few
TGTGCCAGCAGTTTAAGAGGCAGGGATCAGCCCCAGCATTTT
CASSLRGRDQPQHF
>TRBD2|TRBJ2-5|TRBV28|.
TGTGCCAGCAGACCCCCGGGACTAGCGCTAGAGGGAGAGACCCAGTACTTC
CASRPPGLALEGETQYF
>TRBD1|TRBJ1-1|TRBV5-6|.
TGTGCCAGCAGCTTCAGTCTGACAGGGACCATGAACACTGAAGCTTTCTTT
CASSFSLTGTMNTEAFF
>TRBD2|TRBJ2-3|TRBV19|.
TGTGCCAGTAGCCCCGGGAGGGTCACAGATACGCAGTATTTT
CASSPGRVTDTQYF
>TRBD2|TRBJ2-5|TRBV7-6|.
TGTGCCAGCAGCTTACTTAGCGGGGGGGACCAAGAAAAAGAGACCCAGTACTTC
CASSLLSGGDQEKETQYF
>TRBD2|TRBJ2-5|TRBV5-1|.
TGCGCCAGCAGCTTGTCCCGGGGGGGCGCAGCGGGAAGACAAGAGACCCAGTACTTC
CASSLSRGGAAGRQETQYF
>TRBD1|TRBJ1-2|TRBV18|.
TGTGCCAGCTCTCGGGACAGGGTCGACGATGGCTACACCTTC
CASSRDRVDDGYTF
>.|TRBJ1-5|TRBV7-9|.
TGTGCCAGCAGCTTAAAACAGGAGGGTCAGCCCCAGCATTTT
CASSLKQEGQPQHF
>.|TRBJ2-3|TRBV19|.
TGTGCCAGTAGTAGCGGGGAAGGGGTGGATACGCAGTATTTT
CASSSGEGVDTQYF
>TRBD2|TRBJ2-3|TRBV6-5|.
TGTGCCAGCAGGGTTAGCGGGGGGGCAGATACGCAGTATTTT
CASRVSGGADTQYF
>.|TRBJ1-4|TRBV7-8|once
TGTGCCAGCAGCCGAGGACAACTCCGTGAAAAACTGTTTTTT
CASSRGQLREKLFF
>TRBD1|TRBJ1-2|TRBV6-2/TRBV6-3|.
TGTGCCAGCAGTCGGGACAGGGGATATGGCTACACCTTC
CASSRDRGYGYTF
>.|TRBJ1-6|TRBV5-4|.
TGTGCCAGCAGCCGGGACTATAATTCACCCCTCCACTTT
CASSRDYNSPLHF
>.|TRBJ1-4|TRBV7-6|.
TGTGCCAGCAGCTCATCGGGACGGGAGCTATTAGGGGATGAAAAACTGTTTTTT
CASSSSGRELLGDEKLFF
>TRBD1|TRBJ1-6|TRBV6-6|.
TGTGCCAGCAGTTCCATGGACAGGGGGAATTCACCCCTCCACTTT
CASSSMDRGNSPLHF
>TRBD1|TRBJ2-3|TRBV5-1|.
TGCGCCAGCTCTGGGACAGGGTTAACAGATACGCAGTATTTT
CASSGTGLTDTQYF
>.|TRBJ2-2|TRBV9|.
TGTGCCAGCAGCGCCTCAGGGGGGTTCACCGGGGAGCTGTTTTTT
CASSASGGFTGELFF
>.|TRBJ1-6|TRBV15|.
TGTGCCACCAGCCCCAACTATAATTCACCCCTCCACTTT
CATSPNYNSPLHF
>TRBD2|TRBJ2-1|TRBV18|.
TGTGCCAGCTCACCGAGTGGGCTGGCTAGCGGGAGGGCCGCAAATGAGCAGTTCTTC
CASSPSGLASGRAANEQFF
>.|TRBJ1-5|TRBV12-5|few
TGTGCTAGTGCATATATAGGCAATCAGCCCCAGCATTTT
CASAYIGNQPQHF
>.|TRBJ2-5|TRBV5-6|.
TGTGCCAGCAGCGTGACTAGTTACGAGACCCAGTACTTC
CASSVTSYETQYF
>TRBD2|TRBJ2-1|TRBV7-3|once
TGTGCCAGCAGCTTTTTAAGCGGGGGGGCCTTCAATGAGCAGTTCTTC
CASSFLSGGAFNEQFF
>.|TRBJ1-2|TRBV15|.
TGTGCCACCAGCAGCGGTTGGGGGGGCGAGGGTGGCTACACCTTC
CATSSGWGGEGGYTF
>TRBD1|TRBJ1-2|TRBV6-6|.
TGTGCCAGCAGCCGACAGGGCACAATACAAAACTATGGCTACACCTTC
CASSRQGTIQNYGYTF
>.|TRBJ1-2|TRBV29-1|.
TGCAGCGTTGGCCACAGGGTCTATGGCTACACCTTC
CSVGHRVYGYTF